Shown below are 21 T cell receptor beta chains from a single sample sequenced in a study of regulatory T cells in long-lasting Graves disease. Time point described: persistent/refractory GD, antithyroid drugs over 5 years with positive TRAb. Construction of the TCR library relied on RNA isolated from PBMCs. Sequencing libraries for TCR beta were prepared with iRepertoire HTBI primers and Arm-PCR of CDR3 regions. TCRdb itself ran the multiplex PCR reads through MiXCR, one entry per CDR3 protein. The sample lists 250,000 to 300,000 distinct CDR3 sequences; 20% to 25% were seen once. This material consisted of peripheral blood mononuclear cells (PBMCs), taken when the disease was refractory, from a patient treated with antithyroid drugs. All receptors derive from a female donor with Graves disease.

This clonotype was counted many times. J is TRBJ2-4 and V is TRBV28; D may match TRBD1 or TRBD2 (6 bases each). Trimming pared 5 bases from V and 6 bases from J, leaving 14 bases between. The CDR3 covers 14 residues. CDR1 is MDHEN, CDR2 SYDVKM, per germline. The CDR3 sequence: CASSGGTNSNIQYF. CDR3 nucleotide sequence: TGTGCCAGCAGTGGAGGGACAAACTCAAACATTCAGTACTTC.

This clonotype was recorded a few times. This rearrangement joins TRBV3-1 to TRBJ1-1, with D unresolved. Germline CDR1 and CDR2: LGHDT and YNNKEL (reference sequence). V was clipped by 5 bases and J by 13 bases, with 17 bases between them. This CDR3 has 12 amino acids. The CDR3 region has the DNA TGTGCCAGCAGCAATGAAGGAGAAACGGGTTTCTTT. Translating gives CASSNEGETGFF.

Ten or more counts support this clonotype. This chain links TRBV6-1 with TRBJ1-1, with D maybe TRBD1 (5 bases). This CDR3 has 15 amino acids. V lost 7 bases, J lost 1 base, and 16 bases lay in between. CDR1 is MNHNS, CDR2 SASEGT, per germline. In DNA, the CDR3 is TGTGCCAGCAAAATCGACTCGACAGCGAACACTGAAGCTTTCTTT. Encoded protein: CASKIDSTANTEAFF.

This clonotype was counted many times. This chain links TRBV20-1 with TRBJ1-4, with D possibly TRBD1 on 5 matching bases. CDR1 is DFQATT and CDR2 is SNEGSKA in the germline V gene (reference sequence). V was shortened by 1 base and J by 4 bases, with 10 bases between the two germline ends. The CDR3 totals 14 residues. DNA of the CDR3: TGCAGTGCTAGAGGGAGACAGAATAATGAAAAACTGTTTTTT. It specifies CSARGRQNNEKLFF.

In this sample, this clonotype turned up a few times. The chain couples TRBV20-1 to TRBJ1-5; 11 bases are shared with TRBD1. The CDR3 is 17 residues long. V lost 3 bases and J lost 3; bases outside the gene matches: 10. The germline V gene has CDR1 DFQATT and CDR2 SNEGSKA (reference sequence). The DNA of the CDR3 is TGCAGTGCTAGGAGGACAGGGGGCACAAGGGACAATCAGCCCCAGCATTTT. The encoded protein is CSARRTGGTRDNQPQHF.

This clonotype was seen only a few times. The junction does not match germline at one end; this may be a read error. The chain is built from TRBV7-7 and TRBJ2-5; unclear D gene. In germline, CDR1 is SSHAT, CDR2 FNYEAQ (reference sequence). The CDR3 covers 12 residues. CDR3 amino acids: CASSPDRETQYF. CDR3 in DNA: TGTGCTAGCAGTCCCGACCGGGAGACCCAGTACTTC.

V gene TRBV7-9 combines with J gene TRBJ2-5, with D possibly matching TRBD2 (5 bases). Trimming pared 4 bases from V and 5 bases from J, leaving 14 bases between. CDR3 length: 14 residues. CDR1 is SEHNR, CDR2 FQNEAQ, per germline (reference sequence). CDR3 bases: TGTGCCAGCAGCTCGACTACCGGTCTTGAGACCCAGTACTTC. Its translation is CASSSTTGLETQYF.

The genes are TRBV4-3 and TRBJ1-1, with D possibly being TRBD1 (6 bases). The germline gives CDR1 LGHNA, CDR2 YSLEER. V was cut by 4 bases and J by 5 bases, with 11 bases left in between. The CDR3 consists of 13 residues. The DNA of the CDR3 is TGCGCCAGCAGCCGGGACACTGGTACTGAAGCTTTCTTT. It encodes CASSRDTGTEAFF.

In its sample, this clonotype was seen many times. The chain uses TRBV12-3 or TRBV12-4 and TRBJ1-2, with 7 positions matching TRBD1. The CDR3 contains 12 residues. The V gene end was trimmed by 7 bases and the J gene end by 7 bases; junction bases not matched to a gene: 6. The DNA for the CDR3 is TGTGCCAGCATGGCGACAGGGACTGGCTACACCTTC. Its translation is CASMATGTGYTF.

This clonotype appeared many times. The chain employs TRBV20-1 and TRBJ1-5, with D maybe TRBD1 (6 bases). The germline V gene encodes CDR1 DFQATT and CDR2 SNEGSKA (reference sequence). The V end was cut by 3 bases, the J end by 0 bases, with 15 bases between. This CDR3 has 16 amino acids. The CDR3 reads CSASLGGSSSNQPQHF. The CDR3 nucleotides are TGCAGTGCTAGTTTAGGGGGGAGTTCTAGCAATCAGCCCCAGCATTTT.

This clonotype was seen ten or more times. The V gene is TRBV30, the J gene TRBJ1-2, with TRBD1 matching over 9 bases. This CDR3 has 12 amino acids. V shed 4 bases and J 6 bases; nucleotides not matched to a gene: 3. CDR1 and CDR2 (germline): GTSNPN, SVGIG (reference sequence). The CDR3 DNA reads TGTGCCTGGACTACAGGGGGCGATGGCTACACCTTC. This codes for CAWTTGGDGYTF.

The chain couples TRBV20-1 to TRBJ2-4; no reliable D call. The germline V gene encodes CDR1 DFQATT and CDR2 SNEGSKA (reference sequence). Trimming pared 5 bases from V and 2 bases from J, leaving 7 bases between. This CDR3 region has 12 residues. DNA of the CDR3: TGCAGTGCTTCCCGGTCCAAAAACATTCAGTACTTC. Protein sequence: CSASRSKNIQYF.

This chain joins TRBV14 and TRBJ1-1; 7 nucleotides align to TRBD1. The CDR3 spans 15 residues. V lost 6 bases, J lost 0 bases, and 7 bases stayed unmatched. Germline V gene data show CDR1 as SGHDN and CDR2 as FVKESK. CDR3 protein: CASSYLTGLNTEAFF. The CDR3 coding sequence is TGTGCCAGCAGTTATTTGACAGGGTTGAACACTGAAGCTTTCTTT.

This clonotype was detected ten times or more. The CDR3 DNA is TGTGCCAGCAGCTTTCGACAGATGAACACCGGGGAGCTGTTTTTT. Its protein is CASSFRQMNTGELFF. V gene TRBV5-5 combines with J gene TRBJ2-2, with TRBD1 as a possible D gene (5 bases). Germline lookup yields CDR1 SGHKS and CDR2 YYEKEE (reference sequence). Trimming pared 2 bases from V and 1 base from J, leaving 9 bases between. The CDR3 length is 15 residues.

Only a few counts were recorded for this clonotype. The rearrangement uses TRBV20-1 and TRBJ2-2; 10 bases are shared with TRBD1. The CDR3 totals 12 residues. CDR1 and CDR2 (germline): DFQATT, SNEGSKA (reference sequence). This CDR3 reads CSRQGATGELFF. CDR3 sequence (DNA): TGCAGCAGACAGGGGGCGACCGGGGAGCTGTTTTTT.

The chain links TRBV5-6 to TRBJ1-5, with 7 bases aligning to TRBD1. Trimming at V came to 1 base and at J to 5 bases, leaving 6 bases not matched to a gene. Germline V gene sequence: CDR1 SGHDT, CDR2 YYEEEE. The CDR3 spans 15 residues. CDR3 sequence: CASSLQGGKDQPQHF. The CDR3 DNA is TGTGCCAGCAGCTTGCAGGGGGGTAAGGATCAGCCCCAGCATTTT.

V and J are TRBV5-1 and TRBJ2-5, with 9 bases matching TRBD1. CDR3 size: 16 residues. The J segment lost 4 bases and the V segment lost 4 bases, leaving 11 bases of the junction unmatched. The V gene's germline CDR1 is SGHRS and CDR2 YFSETQ. CDR3 residues: CASSLQGQGGGETQYF. CDR3 DNA sequence: TGCGCCAGCAGCCTACAGGGACAGGGAGGGGGAGAGACCCAGTACTTC.

This clonotype was detected only once. The rearrangement links TRBV7-9 to TRBJ2-2; D unresolved. Per germline, CDR1 SEHNR and CDR2 FQNEAQ (reference sequence). This CDR3 is 16 amino acids long. V gave up 5 bases and J gave up 4 bases, with 17 bases separating them. CDR3 nucleotides: TGTGCCAGCAGCAGGTCCGGGCCCTGGGGCACCGGGGAGCTGTTTTTT. It yields the protein CASSRSGPWGTGELFF.

The rearrangement links TRBV12-3 or TRBV12-4 to TRBJ2-1; weak D call: TRBD1 (6 bases). V lost 7 bases and J 4 bases, leaving 17 bases between the germline ends. The CDR3 totals 15 residues. CDR3 DNA: TGTGCCAGCACGGATACGGGAAGGGGGTACAATGAGCAGTTCTTC. It codes for CASTDTGRGYNEQFF.

A few counts support this clonotype. The gene calls are TRBV7-2 and TRBJ2-7, with 7 bases lining up with TRBD1. The junction had 6 bases not matched to a gene; V was cut back by 4 bases and J by 3 bases. The CDR3 has 14 amino acids. Germline V gene sequence: CDR1 SGHTA, CDR2 FQGNSA. The CDR3 sequence: CASSSGTVFYEQYF. Here the CDR3 DNA reads TGTGCCAGCAGCTCCGGGACAGTCTTCTACGAGCAGTACTTC.

Concerning this clonotype itself: Being one base from a much bigger clone, this may be a read error. Since no conserved phenylalanine or tryptophan closes the CDR3, a read error is the likely cause. This sequence joins TRBV3-1 and TRBJ1-2, with D possibly TRBD1 on 6 matching bases. V was clipped by 1 base and J by 10 bases, with 13 bases between them. From germline, CDR1 is LGHDT and CDR2 YNNKEL (reference sequence). The CDR3 contains 13 residues. CDR3 nucleotides: TGTGCCAGCAGCCAAGGGACAGAGACATTCTACACCCTC. As protein: CASSQGTETFYTL.